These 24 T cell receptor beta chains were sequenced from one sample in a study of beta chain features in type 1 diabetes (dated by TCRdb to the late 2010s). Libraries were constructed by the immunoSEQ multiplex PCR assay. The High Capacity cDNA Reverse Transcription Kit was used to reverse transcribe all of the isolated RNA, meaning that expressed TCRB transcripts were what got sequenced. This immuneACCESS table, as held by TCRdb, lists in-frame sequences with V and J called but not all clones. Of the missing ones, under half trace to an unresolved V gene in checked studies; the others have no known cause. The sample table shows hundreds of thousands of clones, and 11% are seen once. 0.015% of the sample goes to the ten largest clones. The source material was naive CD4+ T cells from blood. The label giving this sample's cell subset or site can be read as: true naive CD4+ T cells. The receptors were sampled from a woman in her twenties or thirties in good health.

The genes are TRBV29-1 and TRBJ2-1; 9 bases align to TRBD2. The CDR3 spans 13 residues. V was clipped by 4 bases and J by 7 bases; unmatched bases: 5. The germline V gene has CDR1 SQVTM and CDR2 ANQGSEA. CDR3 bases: TGCAGCGTTGCCTCTAGCGGGATAAATGAGCAGTTCTTC. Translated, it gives CSVASSGINEQFF.

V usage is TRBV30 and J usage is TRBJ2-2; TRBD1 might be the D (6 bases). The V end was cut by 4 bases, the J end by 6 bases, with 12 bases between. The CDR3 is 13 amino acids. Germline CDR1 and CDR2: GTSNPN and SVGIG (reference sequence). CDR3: CAWTGAPAGELFF. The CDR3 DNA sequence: TGTGCCTGGACAGGGGCGCCGGCCGGGGAGCTGTTTTTT.

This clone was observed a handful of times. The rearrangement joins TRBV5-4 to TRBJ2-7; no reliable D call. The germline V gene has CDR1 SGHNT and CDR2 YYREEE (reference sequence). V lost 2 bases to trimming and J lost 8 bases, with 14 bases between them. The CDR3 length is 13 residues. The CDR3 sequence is CASSFRVEWKQYF. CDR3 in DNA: TGTGCCAGCAGCTTCCGGGTCGAGTGGAAGCAGTACTTC.

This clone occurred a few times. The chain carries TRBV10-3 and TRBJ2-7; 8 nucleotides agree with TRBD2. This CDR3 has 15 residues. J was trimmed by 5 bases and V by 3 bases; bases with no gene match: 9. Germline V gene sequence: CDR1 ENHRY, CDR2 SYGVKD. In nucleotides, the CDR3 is TGTGCCATCAGTGAACAGGCAGCGGGAGAAGACGAGCAGTACTTC. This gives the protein CAISEQAAGEDEQYF.

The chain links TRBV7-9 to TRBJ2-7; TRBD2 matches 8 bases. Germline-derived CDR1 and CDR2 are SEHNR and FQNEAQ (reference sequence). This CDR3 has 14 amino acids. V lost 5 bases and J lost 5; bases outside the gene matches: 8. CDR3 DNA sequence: TGTGCCAGCAGCCTGAGCGGGAGCTGGGACGAGCAGTACTTC. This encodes CASSLSGSWDEQYF.

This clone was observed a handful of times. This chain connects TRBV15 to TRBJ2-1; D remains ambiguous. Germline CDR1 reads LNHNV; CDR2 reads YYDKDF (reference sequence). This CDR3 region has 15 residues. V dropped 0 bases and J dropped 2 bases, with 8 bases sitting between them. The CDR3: CATSRDGATYNEQFF. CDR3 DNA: TGTGCCACCAGCAGAGACGGAGCCACCTACAATGAGCAGTTCTTC.

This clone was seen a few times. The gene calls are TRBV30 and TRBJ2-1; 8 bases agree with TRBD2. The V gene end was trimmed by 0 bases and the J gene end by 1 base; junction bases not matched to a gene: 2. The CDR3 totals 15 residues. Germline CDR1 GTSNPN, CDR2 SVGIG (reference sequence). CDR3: CAWSVRLASYNEQFF. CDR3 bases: TGTGCCTGGAGTGTACGACTAGCGTCCTACAATGAGCAGTTCTTC.

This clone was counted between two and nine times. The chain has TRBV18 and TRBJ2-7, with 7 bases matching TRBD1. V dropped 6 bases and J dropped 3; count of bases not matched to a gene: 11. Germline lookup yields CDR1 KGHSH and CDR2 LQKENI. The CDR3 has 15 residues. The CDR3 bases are TGTGCCAGCTCTCCAGGCGAGGGACAGAGCTACGAGCAGTACTTC. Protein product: CASSPGEGQSYEQYF.

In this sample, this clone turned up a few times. The chain's CDR3 is CASSVEQGKTQYF. DNA for the CDR3: TGTGCCAGCAGCGTAGAACAGGGAAAAACGCAGTACTTC. The chain links TRBV9 to TRBJ2-7, with a weak D call TRBD1 (6 bases). Per the germline V gene, CDR1 is SGDLS and CDR2 is YYNGEE. Trimming removed 0 bases at V and 9 bases at J, with 13 bases between. The CDR3 totals 13 residues.

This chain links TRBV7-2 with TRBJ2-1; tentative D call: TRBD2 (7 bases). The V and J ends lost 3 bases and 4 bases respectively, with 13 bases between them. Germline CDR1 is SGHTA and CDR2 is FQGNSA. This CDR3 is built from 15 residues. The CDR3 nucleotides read TGTGCCAGCAGCTTTAGCGAGGGGGGGTACAATGAGCAGTTCTTC. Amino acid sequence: CASSFSEGGYNEQFF.

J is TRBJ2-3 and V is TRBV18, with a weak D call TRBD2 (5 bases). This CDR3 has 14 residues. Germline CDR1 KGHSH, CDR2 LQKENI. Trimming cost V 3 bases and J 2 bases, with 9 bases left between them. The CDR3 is CASSPSDPTDTQYF. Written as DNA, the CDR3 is TGTGCCAGCTCACCTAGCGACCCCACAGATACGCAGTATTTT.

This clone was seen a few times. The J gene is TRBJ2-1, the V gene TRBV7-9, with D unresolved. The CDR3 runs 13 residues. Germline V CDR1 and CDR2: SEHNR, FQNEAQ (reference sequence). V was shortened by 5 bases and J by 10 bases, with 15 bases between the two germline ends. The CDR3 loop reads CASSLPLPGEQFF. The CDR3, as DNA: TGTGCCAGCAGCCTACCTCTCCCAGGAGAGCAGTTCTTC.

CDR3 sequence: CASSSPSESSYEQYF. CDR3 in DNA: TGTGCCAGCAGTTCTCCTAGCGAAAGCTCCTACGAGCAGTACTTC. This chain joins TRBV28 and TRBJ2-7, with TRBD2 as a possible D gene (6 bases). Per the germline V gene, CDR1 is MDHEN and CDR2 is SYDVKM. The CDR3 extends over 15 amino acids. The V gene lost 4 bases and the J gene lost 0 bases, with 13 bases spanning the gap. Full variable domain (missing parts from reference TRBV28 and TRBJ2-7): DVKVTQSSRYLVKRTGEKVFLECVQDMDHENMFWYRQDPGLGLRLIYFSYDVKMKEKGDIPEGYSVSREKKERFSLILESASTNQTSMYLCASSSPSESSYEQYFGPGTRLTVT.

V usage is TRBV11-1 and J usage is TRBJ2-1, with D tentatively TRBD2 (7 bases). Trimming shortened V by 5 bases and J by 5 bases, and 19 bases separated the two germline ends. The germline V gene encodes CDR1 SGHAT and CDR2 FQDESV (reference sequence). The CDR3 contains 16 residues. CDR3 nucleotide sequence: TGTGCCAGCAGCCGCCTGCGGGACTACAGGGACAATGAGCAGTTCTTC. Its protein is CASSRLRDYRDNEQFF. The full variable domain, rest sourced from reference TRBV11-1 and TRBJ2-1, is EAEVAQSPRYKITEKSQAVAFWCDPISGHATLYWYRQILGQGPELLVQFQDESVVDDSQLPKDRFSAERLKGVDSTLKIQPAELGDSAMYLCASSRLRDYRDNEQFFGPGTRLTVL.

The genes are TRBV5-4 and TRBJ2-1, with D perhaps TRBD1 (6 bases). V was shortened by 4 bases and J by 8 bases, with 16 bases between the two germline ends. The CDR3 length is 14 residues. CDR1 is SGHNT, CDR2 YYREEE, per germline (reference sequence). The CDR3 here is CASSGGPARDEQFF. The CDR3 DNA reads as TGTGCCAGCAGCGGGGGCCCCGCACGGGATGAGCAGTTCTTC.

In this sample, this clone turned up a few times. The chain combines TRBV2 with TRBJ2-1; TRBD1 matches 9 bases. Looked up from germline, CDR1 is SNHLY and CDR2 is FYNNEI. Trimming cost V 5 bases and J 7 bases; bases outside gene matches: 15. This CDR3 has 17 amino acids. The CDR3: CASSSRLGQGRPNEQFF. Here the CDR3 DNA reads TGTGCCAGCAGTTCTAGGTTGGGACAGGGAAGGCCAAATGAGCAGTTCTTC.

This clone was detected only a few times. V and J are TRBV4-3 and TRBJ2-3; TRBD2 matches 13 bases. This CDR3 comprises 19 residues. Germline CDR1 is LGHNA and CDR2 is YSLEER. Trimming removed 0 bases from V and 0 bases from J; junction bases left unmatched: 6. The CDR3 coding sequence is TGCGCCAGCAGCCAAGAAGGCGGGGGACTAGCGGGGAGCACAGATACGCAGTATTTT. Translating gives CASSQEGGGLAGSTDTQYF.

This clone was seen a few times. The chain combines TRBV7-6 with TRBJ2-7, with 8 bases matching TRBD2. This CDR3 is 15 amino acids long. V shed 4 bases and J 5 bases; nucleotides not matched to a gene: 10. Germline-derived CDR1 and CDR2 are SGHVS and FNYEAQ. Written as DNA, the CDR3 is TGTGCCAGCAGCTCGTCCGGGACTAGAACCAACGAGCAGTACTTC. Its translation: CASSSSGTRTNEQYF. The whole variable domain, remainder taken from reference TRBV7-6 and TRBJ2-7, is GAGVSQSPRYKVTKRGQDVALRCDPISGHVSLYWYRQALGQGPEFLTYFNYEAQQDKSGLPNDRFSAERPEGSISTLTIQRTEQRDSAMYRCASSSSGTRTNEQYFGPGTRLTVT.

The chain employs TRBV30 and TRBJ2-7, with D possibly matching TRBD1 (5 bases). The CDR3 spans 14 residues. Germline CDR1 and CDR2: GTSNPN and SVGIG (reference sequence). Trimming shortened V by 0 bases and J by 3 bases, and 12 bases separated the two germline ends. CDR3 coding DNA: TGTGCCTGGAGTGTACCAGGGTTGTTCTACGAGCAGTACTTC. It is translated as CAWSVPGLFYEQYF.

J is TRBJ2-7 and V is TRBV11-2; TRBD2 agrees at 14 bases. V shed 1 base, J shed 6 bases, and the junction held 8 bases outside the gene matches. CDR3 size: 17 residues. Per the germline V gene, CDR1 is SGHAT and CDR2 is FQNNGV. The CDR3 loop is CASSLGVGTSGRGEQYF. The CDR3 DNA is TGTGCCAGCAGCTTAGGCGTCGGGACTAGCGGGAGAGGCGAGCAGTACTTC.

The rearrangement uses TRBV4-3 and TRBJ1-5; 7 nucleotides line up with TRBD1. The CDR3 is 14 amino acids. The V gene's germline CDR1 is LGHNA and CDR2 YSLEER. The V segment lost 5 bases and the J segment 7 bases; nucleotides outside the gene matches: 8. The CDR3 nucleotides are TGCGCCAGCAGCAATAGACAGGGAGGCCAGCCCCAGCATTTT. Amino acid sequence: CASSNRQGGQPQHF.

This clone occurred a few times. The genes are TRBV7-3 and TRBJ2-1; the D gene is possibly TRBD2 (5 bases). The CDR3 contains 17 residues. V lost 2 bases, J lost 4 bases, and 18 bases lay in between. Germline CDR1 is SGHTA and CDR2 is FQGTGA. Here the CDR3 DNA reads TGTGCCAGCAGCTTACTCCCTACAGCGGCGAGATACAATGAGCAGTTCTTC. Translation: CASSLLPTAARYNEQFF. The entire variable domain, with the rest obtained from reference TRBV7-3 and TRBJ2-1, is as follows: GAGVSQTPSNKVTEKGKYVELRCDPISGHTALYWYRQSLGQGPEFLIYFQGTGAADDSGLPNDRFFAVRPEGSVSTLKIQRTERGDSAVYLCASSLLPTAARYNEQFFGPGTRLTVL.

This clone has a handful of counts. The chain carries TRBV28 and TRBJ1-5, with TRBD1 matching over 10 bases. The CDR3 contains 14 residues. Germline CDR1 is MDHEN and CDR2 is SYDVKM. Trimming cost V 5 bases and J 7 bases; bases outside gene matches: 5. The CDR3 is CASSQGQGHQPQHF. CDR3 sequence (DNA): TGTGCCAGCAGTCAGGGACAGGGGCACCAGCCCCAGCATTTT.

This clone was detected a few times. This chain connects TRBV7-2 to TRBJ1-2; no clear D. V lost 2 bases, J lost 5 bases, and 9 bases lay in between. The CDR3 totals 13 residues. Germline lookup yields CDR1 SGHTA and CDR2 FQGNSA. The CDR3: CASSLTGIYGYTF. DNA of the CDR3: TGTGCCAGCAGCTTAACGGGGATATATGGCTACACCTTC. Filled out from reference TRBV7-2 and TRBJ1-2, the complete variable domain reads GAGVSQSPSNKVTEKGKDVELRCDPISGHTALYWYRQSLGQGLEFLIYFQGNSAPDKSGLPSDRFSAERTGGSVSTLTIQRTQQEDSAVYLCASSLTGIYGYTFGSGTRLTVV.